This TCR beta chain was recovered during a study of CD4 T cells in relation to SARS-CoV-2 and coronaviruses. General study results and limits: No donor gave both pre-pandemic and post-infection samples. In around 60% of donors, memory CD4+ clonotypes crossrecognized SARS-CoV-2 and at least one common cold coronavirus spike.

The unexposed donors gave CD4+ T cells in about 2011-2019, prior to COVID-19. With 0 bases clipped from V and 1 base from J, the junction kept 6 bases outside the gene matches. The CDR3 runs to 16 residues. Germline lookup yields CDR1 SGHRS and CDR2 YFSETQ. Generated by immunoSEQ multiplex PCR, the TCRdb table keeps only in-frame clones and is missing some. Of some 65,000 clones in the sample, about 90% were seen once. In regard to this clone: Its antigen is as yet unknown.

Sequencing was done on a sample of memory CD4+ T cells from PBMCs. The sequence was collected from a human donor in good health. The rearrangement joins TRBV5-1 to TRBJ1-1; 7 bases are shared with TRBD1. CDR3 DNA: TGCGCCAGCAGCTTGGCCGGCACAGGGGAGAACACTGAAGCTTTCTTT. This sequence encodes CASSLAGTGENTEAFF.